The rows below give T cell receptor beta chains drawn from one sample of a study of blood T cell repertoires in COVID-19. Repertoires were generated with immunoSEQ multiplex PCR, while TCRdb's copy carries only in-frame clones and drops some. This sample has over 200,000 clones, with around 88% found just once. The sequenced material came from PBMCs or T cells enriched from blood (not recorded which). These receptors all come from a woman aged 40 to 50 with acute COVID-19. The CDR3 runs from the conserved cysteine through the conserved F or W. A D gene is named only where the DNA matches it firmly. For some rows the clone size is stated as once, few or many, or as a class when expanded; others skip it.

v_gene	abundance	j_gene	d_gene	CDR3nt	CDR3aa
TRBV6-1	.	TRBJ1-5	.	TGTGCCAGCAGTGATAACCCTTCCAAATCCGGGCCCCAGCATTTT	CASSDNPSKSGPQHF
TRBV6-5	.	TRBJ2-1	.	TGTGCCAGCAGCCTCGACCCAGCGCGGATTAATGAGCAGTTCTTC	CASSLDPARINEQFF
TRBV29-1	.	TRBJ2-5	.	TGCAGCGCCGATAACAGGCAAGAGACCCAGTACTTC	CSADNRQETQYF
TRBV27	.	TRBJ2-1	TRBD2	TGTGCCAGCAGTACGGGACTAGCGGGGACGACGGGCAATGAGCAGTTCTTC	CASSTGLAGTTGNEQFF
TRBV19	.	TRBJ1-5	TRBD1	TGTGCCAGTAGTCACGACAGGGGACTTCAGCCCCAGCATTTT	CASSHDRGLQPQHF
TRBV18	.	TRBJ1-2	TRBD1	TGTGCCAGCTCACCAACGACAGGGGGTCATGGCTACACCTTC	CASSPTTGGHGYTF
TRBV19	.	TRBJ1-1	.	TGTGCCAGTATTTCGGGGATGCCGAACACTGAAGCTTTCTTT	CASISGMPNTEAFF
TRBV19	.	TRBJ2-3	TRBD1	TGTGCCAGTAGAAGGACAGGGAACACAGATACGCAGTATTTT	CASRRTGNTDTQYF
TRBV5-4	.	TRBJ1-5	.	TGTGCCAGCAGCCGCGACAGGAGCAATCAGCCCCAGCATTTT	CASSRDRSNQPQHF
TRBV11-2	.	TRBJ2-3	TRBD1	TGTGCCAGCAGCTCCTCGGGACAGGGCTACAAAGATACGCAGTATTTT	CASSSSGQGYKDTQYF
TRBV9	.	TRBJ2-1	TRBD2	TGTGCCAGCAGCTCCGGACTAGCGGGGGGCTATGAGCAGTTCTTC	CASSSGLAGGYEQFF
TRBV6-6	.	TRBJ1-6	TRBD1	TGTGCCAGCAGTCGATCACAGGGGACAAATTCACCCCTCCACTTT	CASSRSQGTNSPLHF
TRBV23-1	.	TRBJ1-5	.	TGCGCCAGCAGTCAACCCCTTGGACAGTGTGAGCAGCCCCAGCATTTT	CASSQPLGQCEQPQHF
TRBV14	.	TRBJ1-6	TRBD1	TGTGCCAGCAGCTCACAGGGGTCCTATAATTCACCCCTCCACTTT	CASSSQGSYNSPLHF
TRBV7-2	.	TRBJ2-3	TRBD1	TGTGCCAGCAGCTTAGGGACAGGGGTCGATACGCAGTATTTT	CASSLGTGVDTQYF
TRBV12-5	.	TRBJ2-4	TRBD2	TGTGCTAGTGGTTTGGTAAAGGGCGGCGGGAGGGTCATTCAGTACTTC	CASGLVKGGGRVIQYF
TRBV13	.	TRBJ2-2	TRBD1	TGTGCCAGCAGCGCAATCCGGGACAGGGTCTCCGGGGAGCTGTTTTTT	CASSAIRDRVSGELFF
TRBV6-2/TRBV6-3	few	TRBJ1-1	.	TGTGCCAGCAGTTGGGGCAACACAGGGGAAGCTTTCTTT	CASSWGNTGEAFF
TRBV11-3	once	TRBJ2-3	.	TGTGCCAGCAGCCCTACGACGGCGGACACAGATACGCAGTATTTT	CASSPTTADTDTQYF
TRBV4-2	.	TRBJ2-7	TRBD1	TGTGCCAGCAGCCAAGACTCGGGGACAGGGAGCGAGCAGTACTTC	CASSQDSGTGSEQYF
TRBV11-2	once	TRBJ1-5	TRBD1	TGTGCCAGCAGCTATACTGGGGACAGGTCGAGCAATCAGCCCCAGCATTTT	CASSYTGDRSSNQPQHF
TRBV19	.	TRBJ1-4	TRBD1	TGTGCCAGTAGAATAAATCAGGGGACAGTTGAAAAACTGTTTTTT	CASRINQGTVEKLFF
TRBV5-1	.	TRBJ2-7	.	TGCGCCAGCAGCGTCGAAGGGGTCTACGAGCAGTACTTC	CASSVEGVYEQYF
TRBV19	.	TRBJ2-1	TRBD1	TGTGCCAGTAGCCCCGACAGGGGGTATTACAATGAGCAGTTCTTC	CASSPDRGYYNEQFF
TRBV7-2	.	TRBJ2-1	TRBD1	TGTGCCAGCAGCTTAGTGGACAGGAGGTACAATGAGCAGTTCTTC	CASSLVDRRYNEQFF
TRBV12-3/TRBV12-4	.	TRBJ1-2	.	TGTGCCAGCAAGCAGGGAAACTATGGCTACACCTTC	CASKQGNYGYTF
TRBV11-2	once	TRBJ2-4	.	TGTGCCAGCAGCTTGCTACGGAGCCTAAACATTCAGTACTTC	CASSLLRSLNIQYF
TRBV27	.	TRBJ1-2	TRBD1	TGTGCCAGCAGTTTAGTAGGACAGGGCTATGGCTACACCTTC	CASSLVGQGYGYTF
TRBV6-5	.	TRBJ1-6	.	TGTGCCAGCAGTTACTCGGAGCAGGGGAATTCACCCCTCCACTTT	CASSYSEQGNSPLHF
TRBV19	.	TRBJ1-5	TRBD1	TGTGCCAGTAGTATCCCGGACAGGGGAAACTATCAGCCCCAGCATTTT	CASSIPDRGNYQPQHF
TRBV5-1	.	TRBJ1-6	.	TGCGCCAGCAGCTCCCAGGGGTCAAATTCACCCCTCCACTTT	CASSSQGSNSPLHF
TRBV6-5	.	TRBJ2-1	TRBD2	TGTGCCAGCAGCTTACTAGCGGGAGGGCGTAATGAGCAGTTCTTC	CASSLLAGGRNEQFF
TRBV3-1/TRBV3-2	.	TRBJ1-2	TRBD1	TGTGCCAGCAGCCAAAGACAGGGGGCGAGTGGCTACACCTTC	CASSQRQGASGYTF
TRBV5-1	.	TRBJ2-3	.	TGCGCCAGCAGCTTGTCCCACTCTAGCACAGATACGCAGTATTTT	CASSLSHSSTDTQYF
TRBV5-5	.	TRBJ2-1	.	TGTGCCAGCTATACCGTAGTAACCTCCTACAATGAGCAGTTCTTC	CASYTVVTSYNEQFF
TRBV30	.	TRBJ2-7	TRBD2	TGTGCCTGGAGTGTCGGCGGGGGGCCCCTCGAGCAGTACTTC	CAWSVGGGPLEQYF
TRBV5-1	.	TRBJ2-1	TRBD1	TGCGCCAGCAGCTTGGGGCCGGGACAGAACAATGAGCAGTTCTTC	CASSLGPGQNNEQFF
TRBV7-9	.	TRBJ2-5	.	TGTGCCAGCAGCTTAAGGGGAAAAGAGACCCAGTACTTC	CASSLRGKETQYF
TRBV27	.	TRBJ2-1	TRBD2	TGTGCCAGCACACCCTTGGGACTAGCGGTCTTAAATGAGCAGTTCTTC	CASTPLGLAVLNEQFF
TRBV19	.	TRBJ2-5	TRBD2	TGTGCCAGTAGTACGCTAGCGGGGGGTCAAGAGACCCAGTACTTC	CASSTLAGGQETQYF
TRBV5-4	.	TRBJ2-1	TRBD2	TGTGCCAGCAGCTCTCCCGGGACTAGCGGGAGTAAGGAGCAGTTCTTC	CASSSPGTSGSKEQFF
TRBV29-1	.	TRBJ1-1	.	TGCAGCGTTCGAGGCCGACGCTTGAACACTGAAGCTTTCTTT	CSVRGRRLNTEAFF
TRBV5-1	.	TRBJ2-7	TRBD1	TGCGCCAGCAGCTCCTCTTGGGGGACAGGGACGCCCTACGAGCAGTACTTC	CASSSSWGTGTPYEQYF
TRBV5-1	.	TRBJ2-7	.	TGCGCCAGCAGCGGGGCAGGTAATCCCTACGAGCAGTACTTC	CASSGAGNPYEQYF
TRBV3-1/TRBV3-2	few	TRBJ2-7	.	TGTGCCAGCAGCCAAGAAAGAAGTACCCTGAGCTCCTACGAGCAGTACTTC	CASSQERSTLSSYEQYF
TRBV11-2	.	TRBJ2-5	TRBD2	TGTGCCAGCATCCTCAGCGGGGGGGCCCTAGAGACCCAGTACTTC	CASILSGGALETQYF
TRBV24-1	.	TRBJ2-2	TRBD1	TGTGCCACCAGTGATCGTCCCGGGACAGGGCTGAACACCGGGGAGCTGTTTTTT	CATSDRPGTGLNTGELFF
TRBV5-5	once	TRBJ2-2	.	TGTGCCAGCAGCCAGGGCCCGAACACCGGGGAGCTGTTTTTT	CASSQGPNTGELFF
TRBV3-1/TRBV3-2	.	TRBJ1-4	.	TGTGCCAGCAGCCAAATAGAAAAACTGTTTTTT	CASSQIEKLFF